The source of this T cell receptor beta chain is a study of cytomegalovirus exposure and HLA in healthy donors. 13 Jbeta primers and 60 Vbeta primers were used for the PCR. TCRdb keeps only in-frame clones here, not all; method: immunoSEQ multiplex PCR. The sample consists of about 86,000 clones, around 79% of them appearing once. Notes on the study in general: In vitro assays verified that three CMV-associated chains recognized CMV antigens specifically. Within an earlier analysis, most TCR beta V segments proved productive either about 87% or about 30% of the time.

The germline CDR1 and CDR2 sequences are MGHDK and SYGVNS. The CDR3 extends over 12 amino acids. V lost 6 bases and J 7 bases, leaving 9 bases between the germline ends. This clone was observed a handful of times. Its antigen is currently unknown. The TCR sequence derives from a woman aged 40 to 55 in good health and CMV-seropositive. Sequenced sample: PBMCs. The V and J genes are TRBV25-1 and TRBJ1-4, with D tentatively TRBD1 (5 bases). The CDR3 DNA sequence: TGTGCCAGCAGGGGGGGACCTGAAAAACTGTTTTTT. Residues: CASRGGPEKLFF.